What follows are 20 T cell receptor beta chains derived from one specimen sequenced in a study of CD8+CD57+ T cells in acquired aplastic anemia. Genomic DNA served as template for TCR beta VDJ and CDR3 profiling. A single record per CDR3 protein comes from TCRdb applying MiXCR to the reads. The sample has approximately 150,000 distinct CDR3 sequences; approximately 51% are singletons. Those patients picked for sequencing had displayed CD8+CD57+ cell expansion on flow cytometry. What was sequenced was sorted CD4+, CD8+, or CD8+CD57+ T cells (not recorded which) from PBMCs. Source of these receptors: a human donor with aplastic anemia.

This clonotype was counted many times. The chain joins TRBV2 to TRBJ1-2, with 11 bases fitting TRBD1. The CDR3 is made up of 16 amino acids. V lost 0 bases to trimming and J lost 5 bases; unmatched junction nucleotides: 5. In germline, CDR1 is SNHLY, CDR2 FYNNEI. The CDR3 DNA reads as TGTGCCAGCAGTGAAGCGAGGGGACAGGGGGTGTATGGCTACACCTTC. It specifies CASSEARGQGVYGYTF.

In this sample, this clonotype turned up a few times. The chain joins TRBV27 to TRBJ1-2; 8 bases map to TRBD1. CDR1 MNHEY and CDR2 SMNVEV come from the germline V gene (reference sequence). The V gene end was trimmed by 4 bases and the J gene end by 8 bases; junction bases not matched to a gene: 12. The CDR3 is made up of 15 amino acids. The CDR3 DNA sequence: TGTGCCAGCAGTTACGCCGGACAGGGTTTGGAGGGCTACACCTTC. It encodes CASSYAGQGLEGYTF.

As concerns this clonotype: With a much larger clone just one base away, this may be a read error. The chain combines TRBV7-1 with TRBJ1-3; 7 positions agree with TRBD1. TRBV7-1 is treated as an ORF (open reading frame) with a function not yet certain. The CDR3 has 15 amino acids. DNA of the CDR3: TGTGCCAGCAGCTCTACAGGGGACTCTGGAGACACCATATATTTT. Its protein is CASSSTGDSGDTIYF.

This clonotype showed up many times. The chain uses TRBV19 and TRBJ2-5, with 8 positions matching TRBD1. Germline lookup yields CDR1 LNHDA and CDR2 SQIVND (reference sequence). The V and J ends lost 3 bases and 4 bases, in that order; junction bases with no gene match: 4. This CDR3 has 14 residues. CDR3 amino acids: CASSIGQGAETQYF. CDR3 coding DNA: TGTGCCAGTAGTATTGGGCAGGGGGCAGAGACCCAGTACTTC.

The chain has TRBV19 and TRBJ2-5; 9 positions agree with TRBD2. The length of the CDR3 is 16 residues. Trimming removed 5 bases from V and 5 bases from J; junction bases left unmatched: 12. Germline V CDR1 and CDR2: LNHDA, SQIVND (reference sequence). The CDR3 DNA reads TGTGCCAGTAGTTTCGCTAGCGGGGAGAGAGGTGAGACCCAGTACTTC. Its protein is CASSFASGERGETQYF.

The chain joins TRBV29-1 to TRBJ2-5; 9 bases fit TRBD2. Per the germline V gene, CDR1 is SQVTM and CDR2 is ANQGSEA. V shed 2 bases and J 7 bases; nucleotides not matched to a gene: 8. The CDR3 has 14 residues. The CDR3 DNA reads TGCAGCGTTGAACGGCGGGGGGGCCGAGTGACCCAGTACTTC. Protein: CSVERRGGRVTQYF.

This chain uses TRBV19 with TRBJ1-2, with 9 positions matching TRBD1. Trimming at V came to 7 bases and at J to 7 bases, leaving 13 bases not matched to a gene. CDR3 length: 15 residues. Germline V gene data show CDR1 as LNHDA and CDR2 as SQIVND (reference sequence). The DNA for the CDR3 is TGTGCCAGTACGGGATTAGCGGGGGACAGGGTTGGCTACACCTTC. Residues: CASTGLAGDRVGYTF. Based on the CDR3 plus reference TRBV19 and TRBJ1-2, the full variable domain is DGGITQSPKYLFRKEGQNVTLSCEQNLNHDAMYWYRQDPGQGLRLIYYSQIVNDFQKGDIAEGYSVSREKKESFPLTVTSAQKNPTAFYLCASTGLAGDRVGYTFGSGTRLTVV.

This clonotype has at least ten counts. V usage is TRBV25-1 and J usage is TRBJ2-5, with D perhaps TRBD1 or TRBD2 (5 bases each). Trimming removed 3 bases at V and 6 bases at J, with 23 bases between. This CDR3 has 17 residues. Per the germline V gene, CDR1 is MGHDK and CDR2 is SYGVNS. The CDR3 spells CASSDTRGKGSFKTQYF. In DNA, the CDR3 is TGTGCCAGCAGTGATACCCGGGGAAAGGGGTCTTTTAAGACCCAGTACTTC.

Comment on this clonotype: This may arise from a read error, as a much more abundant clone is one base away. The rearrangement links TRBV7-2 to TRBJ1-1, with 11 bases lining up with TRBD1. The CDR3 has 15 residues. CDR1 SGHTA and CDR2 FQGNSA come from the germline V gene. Unmatched junction bases numbered 9, after V lost 7 bases and J lost 5 bases. DNA of the CDR3: TGTGCCAGCAACTCCGGACAGGGGGCTGTTACTGAAGCTTTCTTT. Its translation: CASNSGQGAVTEAFF.

The chain joins TRBV7-6 to TRBJ2-5, with TRBD2 matching 11 bases. V shed 2 bases, J shed 5 bases, and the junction held 4 bases outside the gene matches. Germline CDR1 is SGHVS and CDR2 is FNYEAQ. The CDR3 spans 15 residues. CDR3 sequence (DNA): TGTGCCAGCAGCTTATCTAGCGGGAGGTGGGAGACCCAGTACTTC. This encodes CASSLSSGRWETQYF.

In its sample, this clonotype was seen many times. This rearrangement joins TRBV7-9 to TRBJ2-1; D is tentatively TRBD1 or TRBD2 (6 bases each). Germline CDR1 is SEHNR and CDR2 is FQNEAQ (reference sequence). The V and J ends lost 2 bases and 15 bases respectively, with 14 bases between them. This CDR3 contains 12 residues. The CDR3: CASSLMSGARFF. Here the CDR3 DNA reads TGTGCCAGCAGCTTAATGTCGGGGGCGAGGTTCTTC.

This clonotype was seen once. The DNA for the CDR3 is TGTGCCAGCAGCCAAGCTAGCCAGGTTCGGGAGACCCAGTACTTC. It is translated as CASSQASQVRETQYF. The V and J genes are TRBV4-2 and TRBJ2-5; a possible D gene is TRBD2 (5 bases). Trimming removed 1 base from V and 5 bases from J, with 14 bases in between. Germline V gives CDR1 LGHNA, CDR2 YNFKEQ. The CDR3 is 15 residues long.

This clonotype was counted ten times or more. The chain carries TRBV25-1 and TRBJ2-4, with a possible D match to TRBD1 (5 bases). The germline V and J ends were trimmed by 3 bases and 1 base, with 10 bases remaining between them. This CDR3 has 15 amino acids. The germline V gene encodes CDR1 MGHDK and CDR2 SYGVNS. The CDR3 sequence: CASSDNRGAKNIQYF. In DNA, the CDR3 is TGTGCCAGCAGTGATAATAGGGGTGCCAAAAACATTCAGTACTTC.

This chain joins TRBV3-1 and TRBJ1-5, with D hard to call. Germline CDR1 reads LGHDT; CDR2 reads YNNKEL (reference sequence). There are 15 residues in the CDR3. V lost 1 base and J 5 bases, leaving 12 bases between the germline ends. The CDR3 sequence: CASSQGPGSDQPQHF. The CDR3, as DNA: TGTGCCAGCAGCCAAGGGCCCGGGTCAGATCAGCCCCAGCATTTT.

In the case of this clonotype: One base away lies a much larger clone, so this may be a sequencing read error. The J gene is TRBJ1-4, the V gene TRBV11-1; 7 nucleotides line up with TRBD1. Germline lookup yields CDR1 SGHAT and CDR2 FQDESV (reference sequence). CDR3 length: 15 residues. This CDR3 is CASSPGDRTNEKLSF. CDR3 sequence (DNA): TGTGCCAGCAGCCCGGGGGACAGAACAAATGAAAAACTGTCTTTT.

On this clonotype itself: The junction departs from germline at one end; a sequencing error may be responsible. V and J are TRBV6-1 and TRBJ1-3, with D perhaps TRBD1 (6 bases). Per the germline V gene, CDR1 is MNHNS and CDR2 is SASEGT. This CDR3 region has 15 residues. The CDR3 protein is CASTLNRDTGNTICF. The CDR3 coding sequence is TGTGCCAGCACCCTCAACAGGGATACTGGAAACACCATATGTTTT.

On this clonotype itself: A much larger clone differs from this one at a single base, so this may be a read error. This rearrangement joins TRBV5-4 to TRBJ1-4, with no clear D. Germline CDR1 is SGHNT and CDR2 is YYREEE (reference sequence). The CDR3 is 14 residues long. CDR3 amino acids: CASSKGPLGENLFF. The DNA for the CDR3 is TGTGCCAGCAGCAAGGGCCCCCTAGGCGAAAACCTGTTTTTT. Drawing the rest from reference TRBV5-4 and TRBJ1-4, the complete variable domain is ETGVTQSPTHLIKTRGQQVTLRCSSQSGHNTVSWYQQALGQGPQFIFQYYREEENGRGNFPPRFSGLQFPNYSSELNVNALELDDSALYLCASSKGPLGENLFFGSGTQLSVL.

The sample holds one count of this clonotype. A read error may account for a junction end that differs from germline. The rearrangement uses TRBV19 and TRBJ1-1, with 8 bases fitting TRBD1. Germline assignment: CDR1 LNHDA and CDR2 SQIVND (reference sequence). The CDR3 is 14 amino acids. CDR3 residues: CASSVTGGDTEASF. CDR3 bases: TGTGCCAGTAGTGTTACAGGGGGGGACACTGAAGCTTCCTTT.

This clonotype was recorded many times. The V call is TRBV6-1, the J call TRBJ2-7; D remains unclear. Germline-derived CDR1 and CDR2 are MNHNS and SASEGT. The CDR3 runs to 15 residues. V was pared by 0 bases and J by 0 bases, with 9 bases between. The CDR3 sequence: CASSEAAVVSYEQYV. The CDR3 coding sequence is TGTGCCAGCAGTGAAGCGGCAGTTGTCTCCTACGAGCAGTACGTC.

In regard to this clonotype: With a much larger clone just one base away, this may be a read error. The chain couples TRBV4-3 to TRBJ2-6; D perhaps matches TRBD1 (5 bases). With 4 bases removed from V and 2 bases from J, the gap between germline ends came to 9 bases. This CDR3 has 15 residues. From germline, CDR1 is LGHNA and CDR2 YSLEER. The CDR3 loop is CASSRGSPGANVLTF. The CDR3 nucleotides read TGCGCCAGCAGCCGGGGCAGCCCTGGGGCCAACGTCCTGACTTTC.